The rows below give T cell receptor beta chains drawn from one sample of a study of blood T cell repertoires in COVID-19. The method was immunoSEQ multiplex PCR; TCRdb's version includes in-frame clones alone and lacks a portion of them. This table has 52,000 or so clones, 60% to 85% appearing once. The sequenced material came from peripheral blood. These receptors originate from a human donor in a cohort sampled during active COVID-19. The CDR3 runs from the conserved cysteine through the conserved F or W. The D gene is left open where the match is weak. The size entry is marked missing in some rows and otherwise reads once, few, many or a size class.

>TRBD1|few|TRBV10-3|TRBJ2-7
CAIRDRVAYEQYF
TGTGCCATCCGCGACAGGGTGGCCTACGAGCAGTACTTC
>TRBD2|-|TRBV3-1/TRBV3-2|TRBJ2-7
CASSPRLALGEQYF
TGTGCCAGCAGCCCGAGACTAGCCCTGGGCGAGCAGTACTTC
>-|-|TRBV10-1|TRBJ1-1
CASSNGGHRTEAFF
TGCGCCAGCAGTAACGGGGGGCACCGGACTGAAGCTTTCTTT
>-|-|TRBV6-2/TRBV6-3|TRBJ1-1
CASSQQGLGAEAFF
TGTGCCAGCAGCCAACAGGGCCTTGGGGCTGAAGCTTTCTTT
>TRBD1|-|TRBV24-1|TRBJ2-7
CATSDPGTGAYEQYF
TGTGCCACCAGTGATCCCGGGACAGGGGCCTACGAGCAGTACTTC
>-|-|TRBV18|TRBJ1-1
CASSPTLGEAAFF
TGTGCCAGCTCACCTACGCTGGGAGAAGCAGCTTTCTTT
>-|-|TRBV28|TRBJ2-7
CASSFAGVNEQYF
TGTGCCAGCAGTTTCGCAGGGGTGAACGAGCAGTACTTC
>-|-|TRBV5-4|TRBJ2-7
CASTSGGLSYEQYF
TGTGCCAGCACCTCCGGGGGACTTTCCTACGAGCAGTACTTC
>-|-|TRBV2|TRBJ2-7
CASRRRDLSYEQYF
TGTGCCAGCAGGAGGCGGGATCTTAGCTACGAGCAGTACTTC
>-|-|TRBV18|TRBJ1-6
CASSSRDIHNSPLHF
TGTGCCAGCTCATCCCGGGACATCCATAATTCACCCCTCCACTTT
>-|-|TRBV9|TRBJ2-7
CASSVGSSREQYF
TGTGCCAGCAGCGTTGGGAGTAGCCGGGAGCAGTACTTC
>-|-|TRBV19|TRBJ1-5
CASREEDYSNQPQHF
TGTGCCAGTAGGGAAGAGGATTATAGCAATCAGCCCCAGCATTTT
>TRBD1|few|TRBV9|TRBJ2-7
CASSVEGTGLYEQYF
TGTGCCAGCAGCGTAGAGGGGACAGGTCTGTACGAGCAGTACTTC
>TRBD1|-|TRBV28|TRBJ1-2
CASTLTGGNYGYTF
TGTGCCAGCACCTTGACAGGGGGCAACTATGGCTACACCTTC
>-|-|TRBV27|TRBJ1-1
CASSRDTMNTEAFF
TGTGCCAGCAGTCGGGACACAATGAACACTGAAGCTTTCTTT
>-|-|TRBV6-4|TRBJ2-1
CALEGGDSGEQFF
TGTGCCTTAGAGGGCGGGGACTCCGGTGAGCAGTTCTTC